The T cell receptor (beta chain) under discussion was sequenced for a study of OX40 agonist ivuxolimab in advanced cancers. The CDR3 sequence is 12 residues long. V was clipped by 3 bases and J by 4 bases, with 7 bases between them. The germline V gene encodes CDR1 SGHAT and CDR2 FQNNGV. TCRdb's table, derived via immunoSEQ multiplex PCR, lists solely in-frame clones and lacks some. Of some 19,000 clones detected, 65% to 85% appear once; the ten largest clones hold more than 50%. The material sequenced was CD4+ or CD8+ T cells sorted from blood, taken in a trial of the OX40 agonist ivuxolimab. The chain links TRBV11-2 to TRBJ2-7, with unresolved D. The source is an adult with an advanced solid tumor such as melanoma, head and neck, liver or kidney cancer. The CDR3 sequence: CASSLNRYEQYF. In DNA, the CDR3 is TGTGCCAGCAGCTTGAACCGATACGAGCAGTACTTC.